Below, one T cell receptor (beta chain) is given with its context. The V gene end was trimmed by 4 bases and the J gene end by 5 bases; junction bases not matched to a gene: 11. In germline, CDR1 is MDHEN, CDR2 SYDVKM. CDR3 size: 16 residues. This entry belongs to a study of control samples from healthy donors and cancer patients. Using immunoSEQ multiplex PCR, the repertoire was profiled, and TCRdb retains in-frame clones only, with some absent. The table has 70,000 to 90,000 clones, 85% to 95% seen once; the top ten hold approximately 4.8%. This chain links TRBV28 with TRBJ1-2; TRBD1 agrees at 9 bases. Sequenced: blood. This TCR was recovered from a woman aged 18-30 years in good health. This CDR3 is CASSSEGQGKFYGYTF. In DNA, the CDR3 is TGTGCCAGCAGTTCCGAAGGACAGGGGAAATTTTATGGCTACACCTTC.